This TCR beta chain was obtained from a study of T cell responses to AZD1222 COVID-19 vaccine. CDR1 and CDR2 (germline): SGHDT, YYEEEE. The V gene lost 3 bases and the J gene lost 0 bases, with 9 bases spanning the gap. The CDR3 has 15 residues. The assay was immunoSEQ multiplex PCR, and TCRdb's table has in-frame clones only and misses some. The sample holds 150,000 or so clones, roughly 92% seen once. This specimen consisted of peripheral blood, obtained on day 0 of AZD1222 vaccination. The receptor's source is an adult in good health. The chain is built from TRBV5-6 and TRBJ1-4; D unresolved. Here the CDR3 reads CASSSGLSTNEKLFF. CDR3 in DNA: TGTGCCAGCAGCTCCGGACTGTCAACTAATGAAAAACTGTTTTTT. The full variable domain, rest sourced from reference TRBV5-6 and TRBJ1-4, is DAGVTQSPTHLIKTRGQQVTLRCSPKSGHDTVSWYQQALGQGPQFIFQYYEEEERQRGNFPDRFSGHQFPNYSSELNVNALLLGDSALYLCASSSGLSTNEKLFFGSGTQLSVL.